This entry describes one TCR beta chain. The data belong to a study of blood T cell repertoires in COVID-19. The method was immunoSEQ multiplex PCR; TCRdb's version includes in-frame clones alone and lacks a portion of them. The sample holds 200,000 to 300,000 clones; around four fifths are singletons and the top ten take more than 6%. CDR1 is SGHDN and CDR2 is FVKESK in the germline V gene. CDR3 length: 16 amino acids. V lost 2 bases, J lost 3 bases, and 7 bases stayed unmatched. Sequencing was done on a sample of peripheral blood. This receptor was taken from a woman aged 55-70 years with active or convalescent COVID-19. The rearrangement uses TRBV14 and TRBJ2-1, with TRBD1 matching over 7 bases. The chain's CDR3 is CASSQTGTDYYNEQFF. CDR3 bases: TGTGCCAGCAGCCAAACCGGGACAGACTACTACAATGAGCAGTTCTTC.